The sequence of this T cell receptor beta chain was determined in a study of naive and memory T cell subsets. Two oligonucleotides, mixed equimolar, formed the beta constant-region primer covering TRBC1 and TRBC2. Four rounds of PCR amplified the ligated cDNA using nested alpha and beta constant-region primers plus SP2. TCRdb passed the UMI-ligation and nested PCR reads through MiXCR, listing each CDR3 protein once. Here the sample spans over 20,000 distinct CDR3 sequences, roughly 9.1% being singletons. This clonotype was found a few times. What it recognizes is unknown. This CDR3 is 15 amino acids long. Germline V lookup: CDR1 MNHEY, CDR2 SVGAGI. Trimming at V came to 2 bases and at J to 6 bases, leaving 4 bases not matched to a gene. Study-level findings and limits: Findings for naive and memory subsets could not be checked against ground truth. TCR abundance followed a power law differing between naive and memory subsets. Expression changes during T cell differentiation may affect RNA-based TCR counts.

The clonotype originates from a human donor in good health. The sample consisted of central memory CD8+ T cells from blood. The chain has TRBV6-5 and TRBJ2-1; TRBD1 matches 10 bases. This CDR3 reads CASSYGTGVTNEQFF. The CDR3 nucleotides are TGTGCCAGCAGTTACGGGACAGGGGTAACCAATGAGCAGTTCTTC.